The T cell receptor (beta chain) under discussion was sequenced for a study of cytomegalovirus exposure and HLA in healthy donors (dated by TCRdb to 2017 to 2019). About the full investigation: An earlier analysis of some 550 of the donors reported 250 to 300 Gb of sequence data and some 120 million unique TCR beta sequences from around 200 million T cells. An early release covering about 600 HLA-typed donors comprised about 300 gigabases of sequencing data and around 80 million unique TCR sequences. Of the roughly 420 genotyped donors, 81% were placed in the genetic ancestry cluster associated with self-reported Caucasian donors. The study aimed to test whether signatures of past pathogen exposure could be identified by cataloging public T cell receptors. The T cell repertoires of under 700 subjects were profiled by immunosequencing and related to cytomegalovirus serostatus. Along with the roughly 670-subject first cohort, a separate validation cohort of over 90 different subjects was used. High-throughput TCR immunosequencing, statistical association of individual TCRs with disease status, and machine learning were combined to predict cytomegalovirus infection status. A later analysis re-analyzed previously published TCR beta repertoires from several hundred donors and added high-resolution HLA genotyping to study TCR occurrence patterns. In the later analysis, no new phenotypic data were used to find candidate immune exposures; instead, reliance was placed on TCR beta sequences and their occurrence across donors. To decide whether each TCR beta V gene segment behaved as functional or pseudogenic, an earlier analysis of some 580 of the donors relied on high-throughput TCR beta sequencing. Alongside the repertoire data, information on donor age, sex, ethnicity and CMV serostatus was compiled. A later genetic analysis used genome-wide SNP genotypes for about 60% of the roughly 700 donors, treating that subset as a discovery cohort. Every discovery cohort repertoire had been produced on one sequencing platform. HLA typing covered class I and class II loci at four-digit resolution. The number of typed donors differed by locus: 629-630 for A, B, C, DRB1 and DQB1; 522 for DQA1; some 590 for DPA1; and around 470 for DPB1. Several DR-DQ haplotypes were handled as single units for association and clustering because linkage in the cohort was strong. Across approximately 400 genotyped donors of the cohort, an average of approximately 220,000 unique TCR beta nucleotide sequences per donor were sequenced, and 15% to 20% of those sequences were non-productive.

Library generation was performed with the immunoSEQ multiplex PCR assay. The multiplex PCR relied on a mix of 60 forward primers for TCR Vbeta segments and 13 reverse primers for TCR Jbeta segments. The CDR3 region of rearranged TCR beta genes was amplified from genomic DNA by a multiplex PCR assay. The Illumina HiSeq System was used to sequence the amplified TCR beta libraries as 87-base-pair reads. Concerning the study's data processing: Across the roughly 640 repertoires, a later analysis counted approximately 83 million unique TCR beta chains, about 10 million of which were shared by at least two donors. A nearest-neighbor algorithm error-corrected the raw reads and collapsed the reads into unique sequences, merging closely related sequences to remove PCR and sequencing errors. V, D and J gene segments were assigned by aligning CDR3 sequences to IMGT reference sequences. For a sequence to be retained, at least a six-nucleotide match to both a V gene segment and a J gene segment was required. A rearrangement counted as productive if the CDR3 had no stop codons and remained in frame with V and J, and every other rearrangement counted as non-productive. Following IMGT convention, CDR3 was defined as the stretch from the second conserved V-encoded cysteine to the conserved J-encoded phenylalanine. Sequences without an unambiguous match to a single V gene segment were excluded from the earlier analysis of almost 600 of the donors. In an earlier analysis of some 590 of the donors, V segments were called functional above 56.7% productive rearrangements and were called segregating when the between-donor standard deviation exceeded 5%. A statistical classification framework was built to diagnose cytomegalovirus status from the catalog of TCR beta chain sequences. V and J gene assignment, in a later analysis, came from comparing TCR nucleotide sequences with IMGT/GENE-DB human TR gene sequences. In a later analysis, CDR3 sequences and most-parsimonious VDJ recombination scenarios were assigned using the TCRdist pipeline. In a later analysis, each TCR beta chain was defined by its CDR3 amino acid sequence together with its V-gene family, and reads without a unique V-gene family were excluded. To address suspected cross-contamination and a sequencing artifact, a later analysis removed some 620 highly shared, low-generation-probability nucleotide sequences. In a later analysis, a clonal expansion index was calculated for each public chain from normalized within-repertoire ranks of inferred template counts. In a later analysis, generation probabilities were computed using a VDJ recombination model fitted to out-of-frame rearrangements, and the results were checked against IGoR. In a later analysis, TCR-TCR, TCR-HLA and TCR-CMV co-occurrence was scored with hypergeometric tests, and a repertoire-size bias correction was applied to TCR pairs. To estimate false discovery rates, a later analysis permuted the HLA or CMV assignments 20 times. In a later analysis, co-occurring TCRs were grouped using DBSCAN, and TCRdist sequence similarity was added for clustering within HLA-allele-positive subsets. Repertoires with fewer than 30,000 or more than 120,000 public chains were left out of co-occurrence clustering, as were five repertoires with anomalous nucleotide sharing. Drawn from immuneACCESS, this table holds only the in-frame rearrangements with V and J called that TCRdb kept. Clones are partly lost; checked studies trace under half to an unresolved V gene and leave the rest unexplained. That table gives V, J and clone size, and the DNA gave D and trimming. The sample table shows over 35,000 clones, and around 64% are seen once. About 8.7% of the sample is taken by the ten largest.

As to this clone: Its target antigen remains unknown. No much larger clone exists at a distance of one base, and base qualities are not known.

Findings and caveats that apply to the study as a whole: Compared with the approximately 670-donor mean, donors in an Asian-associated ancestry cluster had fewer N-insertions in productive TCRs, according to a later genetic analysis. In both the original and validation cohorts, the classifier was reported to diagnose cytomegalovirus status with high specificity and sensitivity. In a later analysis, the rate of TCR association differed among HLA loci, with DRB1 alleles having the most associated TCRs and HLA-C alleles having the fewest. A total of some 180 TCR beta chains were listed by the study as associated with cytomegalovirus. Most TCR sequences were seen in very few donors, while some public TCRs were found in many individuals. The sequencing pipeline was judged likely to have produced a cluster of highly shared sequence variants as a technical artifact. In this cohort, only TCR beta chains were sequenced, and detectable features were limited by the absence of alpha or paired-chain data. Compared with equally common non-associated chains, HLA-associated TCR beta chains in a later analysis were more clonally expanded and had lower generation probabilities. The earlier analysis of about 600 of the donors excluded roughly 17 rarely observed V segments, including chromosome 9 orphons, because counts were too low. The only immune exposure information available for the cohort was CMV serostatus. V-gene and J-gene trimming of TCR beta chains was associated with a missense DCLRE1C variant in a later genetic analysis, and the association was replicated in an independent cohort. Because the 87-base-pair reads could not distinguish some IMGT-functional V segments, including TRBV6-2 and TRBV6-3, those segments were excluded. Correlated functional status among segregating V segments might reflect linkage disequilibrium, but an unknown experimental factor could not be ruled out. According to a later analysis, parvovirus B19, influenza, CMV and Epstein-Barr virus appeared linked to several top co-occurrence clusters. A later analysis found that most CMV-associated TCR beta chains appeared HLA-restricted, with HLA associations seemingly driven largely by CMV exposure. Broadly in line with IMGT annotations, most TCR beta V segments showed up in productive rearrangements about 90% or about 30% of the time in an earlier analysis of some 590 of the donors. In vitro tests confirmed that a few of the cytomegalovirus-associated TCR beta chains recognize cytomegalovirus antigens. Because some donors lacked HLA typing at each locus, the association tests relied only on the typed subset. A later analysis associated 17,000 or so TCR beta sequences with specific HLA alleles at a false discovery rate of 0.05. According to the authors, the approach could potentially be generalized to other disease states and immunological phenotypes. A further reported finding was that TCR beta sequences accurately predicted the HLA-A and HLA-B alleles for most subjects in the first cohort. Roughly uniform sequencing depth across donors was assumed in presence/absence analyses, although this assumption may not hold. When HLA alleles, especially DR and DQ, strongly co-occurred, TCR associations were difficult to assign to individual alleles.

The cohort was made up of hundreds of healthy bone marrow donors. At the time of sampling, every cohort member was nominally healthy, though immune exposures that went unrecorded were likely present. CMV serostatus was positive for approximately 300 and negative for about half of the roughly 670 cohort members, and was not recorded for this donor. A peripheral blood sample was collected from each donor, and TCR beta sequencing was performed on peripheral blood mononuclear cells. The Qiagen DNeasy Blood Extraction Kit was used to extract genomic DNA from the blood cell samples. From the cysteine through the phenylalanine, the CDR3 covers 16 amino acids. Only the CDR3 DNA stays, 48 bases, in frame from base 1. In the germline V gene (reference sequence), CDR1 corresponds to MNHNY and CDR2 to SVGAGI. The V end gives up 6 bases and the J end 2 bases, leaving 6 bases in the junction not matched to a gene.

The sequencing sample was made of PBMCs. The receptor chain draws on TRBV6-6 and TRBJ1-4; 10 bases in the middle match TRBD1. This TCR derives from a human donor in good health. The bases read TGTGCCAGCAGCTTGGACAGGGGGTTCACTAATGAAAAACTGTTTTTT. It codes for CASSLDRGFTNEKLFF.